Each of the 27 T cell receptor beta chains below was sequenced from the same sample in a study of radiation and T cells in renal cell carcinoma. The time point is: blood 4 weeks post-SBRT, at nephrectomy. Treatment of the sample: 15 Gy SBRT to primary tumor, nephrectomy 4 weeks later. The assay was immunoSEQ multiplex PCR, and TCRdb's table has in-frame clones only and misses some. The top ten clones hold over 2% of a sample with over 60,000 clones, 75% to 90% of them seen once. The sequencing used blood, collected from a patient whose treatment included radiotherapy and nephrectomy. Every receptor here comes from a woman between 55 and 75 years old with renal cell carcinoma.

This clone was detected only a few times. The rearrangement uses TRBV5-1 and TRBJ2-7, with 12 bases lining up with TRBD1. Germline V CDR1 and CDR2: SGHRS, YFSETQ. The CDR3 has 15 amino acids. Trimming at V came to 1 base and at J to 5 bases, leaving 4 bases not matched to a gene. The CDR3 is CASSLLGQGANEQYF. The CDR3 DNA reads as TGCGCCAGCAGCTTGCTGGGACAGGGGGCTAACGAGCAGTACTTC.

The V call is TRBV6-6, the J call TRBJ2-3; D gene ambiguous. V lost 1 base to trimming and J lost 3 bases, with 11 bases between them. Per the germline V gene, CDR1 is MNHNY and CDR2 is SVGAGI (reference sequence). The CDR3 runs 15 residues. The CDR3 loop is CASSYFSQETDTQYF. CDR3 DNA: TGTGCCAGCAGTTACTTTAGCCAAGAAACAGATACGCAGTATTTT.

The chain carries TRBV4-2 and TRBJ1-3, with TRBD1 identical over 7 bases. V gave up 4 bases and J gave up 2 bases; unmatched junction bases: 8. The germline V gene has CDR1 LGHNA and CDR2 YNFKEQ. This CDR3 contains 16 residues. The CDR3: CASSLEGTATGNTIYF. For the CDR3, the DNA is TGTGCCAGCAGCCTAGAAGGGACAGCAACTGGAAACACCATATATTTT.

The V call is TRBV4-1, the J call TRBJ1-3; perhaps TRBD1 as D (5 bases). The CDR3 has 18 residues. Trimming pared 0 bases from V and 0 bases from J, leaving 15 bases between. Germline CDR1 is MGHRA and CDR2 is YSYEKL. In nucleotides, the CDR3 is TGCGCCAGCAGCCAAGACATCAGGGCTATTACCTCTGGAAACACCATATATTTT. Translating gives CASSQDIRAITSGNTIYF.

J is TRBJ1-1 and V is TRBV19; D unresolved. V was shortened by 3 bases and J by 6 bases, with 11 bases between the two germline ends. This CDR3 spans 13 amino acids. CDR1 and CDR2 from the germline V gene are LNHDA and SQIVND (reference sequence). The CDR3 reads CASSIGGVSEAFF. Here the CDR3 DNA reads TGTGCCAGTAGTATCGGAGGAGTCTCTGAAGCTTTCTTT.

V usage is TRBV19 and J usage is TRBJ2-7, with 12 bases fitting TRBD1. Germline assignment: CDR1 LNHDA and CDR2 SQIVND (reference sequence). CDR3 length equals 14 residues. Unmatched junction bases numbered 9, after V lost 10 bases and J lost 5 bases. In DNA form, the CDR3 reads TGTGCCACCCGAACCGGGACAGGGGGCCACGAGCAGTACTTC. Translating gives CATRTGTGGHEQYF.

The genes are TRBV5-1 and TRBJ1-1; D remains unclear. This CDR3 is 14 amino acids long. V lost 1 base, J lost 1 base, and 8 bases lay in between. The germline gives CDR1 SGHRS, CDR2 YFSETQ. CDR3 nucleotides: TGCGCCAGCAGCTTGAGGTTGGAGAACACTGAAGCTTTCTTT. It is translated as CASSLRLENTEAFF.

The chain recombines TRBV6-5 with TRBJ1-2, with D possibly matching TRBD1 (6 bases). The CDR3 is 14 amino acids. Germline V gives CDR1 MNHEY, CDR2 SVGAGI. Deletions cut 5 bases from V and 2 bases from J, with 12 bases between. Written as DNA, the CDR3 is TGTGCCAGCAGTCCCTCCACAGGGAACTATGGCTACACCTTC. Its translation: CASSPSTGNYGYTF.

The J gene is TRBJ2-5, the V gene TRBV5-6, with TRBD2 as a possible D gene (6 bases). This CDR3 spans 15 amino acids. Germline values: CDR1 SGHDT, CDR2 YYEEEE. Trimming removed 4 bases from V and 3 bases from J, with 16 bases in between. The CDR3 sequence: CASSPVGGEKETQYF. The CDR3 DNA reads TGTGCCAGCAGCCCGGTCGGAGGGGAAAAAGAGACCCAGTACTTC.

The V gene is TRBV7-8, the J gene TRBJ1-1, with 9 bases identical to TRBD1. The CDR3 length is 16 residues. The V and J ends lost 5 bases and 4 bases, in that order; junction bases with no gene match: 11. Looked up from germline, CDR1 is SGHVS and CDR2 is FQNEAQ. In DNA, the CDR3 is TGTGCCAGCAGCCCCGTAGGGACAGGGATTACCACTGAAGCTTTCTTT. Translating gives CASSPVGTGITTEAFF.

The V call is TRBV7-3, the J call TRBJ2-7; TRBD2 might be the D (6 bases). The CDR3 spans 15 residues. Trimming removed 0 bases at V and 3 bases at J, with 12 bases between. Germline V CDR1 and CDR2: SGHTA, FQGTGA. The chain's CDR3 is CASSLTGQGGYEQYF. The CDR3 DNA reads TGTGCCAGCAGCTTAACAGGCCAGGGAGGCTACGAGCAGTACTTC.

Concerning this clone itself: The same CDR3 can be traced to other DNA sequences in this sample. This chain connects TRBV28 to TRBJ2-7; D call uncertain. The CDR3 has 11 residues. The V gene's germline CDR1 is MDHEN and CDR2 SYDVKM. The V and J ends lost 3 bases and 4 bases respectively, with 4 bases between them. CDR3: CASSLGYEQYF. The CDR3 coding sequence is TGTGCCAGCAGTTTGGGATACGAGCAGTACTTC. Together with reference TRBV28 and TRBJ2-7, the CDR3 gives the full variable domain: DVKVTQSSRYLVKRTGEKVFLECVQDMDHENMFWYRQDPGLGLRLIYFSYDVKMKEKGDIPEGYSVSREKKERFSLILESASTNQTSMYLCASSLGYEQYFGPGTRLTVT.

The chain recombines TRBV28 with TRBJ1-4; 10 nucleotides align to TRBD1. CDR3 length equals 17 residues. V gave up 8 bases and J gave up 8 bases; unmatched junction bases: 17. In germline, CDR1 is MDHEN, CDR2 SYDVKM. CDR3 coding DNA: TGTGCCAGCCTAGATCCCTGGGGGACAGGGGAAGGGGAAAAACTGTTTTTT. Its translation is CASLDPWGTGEGEKLFF.

This clone was seen only once. The chain recombines TRBV11-2 with TRBJ2-7; D remains unclear. The V end was cut by 0 bases, the J end by 1 base, with 7 bases between. The CDR3 has 14 residues. CDR1 is SGHAT and CDR2 is FQNNGV in the germline V gene. The CDR3 spells CASSLETVSYEQYF. The CDR3 DNA sequence: TGTGCCAGCAGCTTAGAGACGGTGTCCTACGAGCAGTACTTC.

V and J are TRBV9 and TRBJ1-6; D gene unclear. V gave up 4 bases and J gave up 7 bases, with 9 bases separating them. CDR1 and CDR2 from the germline V gene are SGDLS and YYNGEE. This CDR3 has 13 residues. This CDR3 is CASSPRGNSPLHF. The CDR3 DNA sequence: TGTGCCAGCAGCCCCAGAGGCAATTCACCCCTCCACTTT.

This clone was seen a single time. The chain combines TRBV7-9 with TRBJ2-1; D may be TRBD1 (5 bases). V lost 4 bases and J 6 bases, leaving 10 bases between the germline ends. The CDR3 extends over 13 amino acids. The germline V gene has CDR1 SEHNR and CDR2 FQNEAQ (reference sequence). Here the CDR3 DNA reads TGTGCCAGCAGCTCGTCGCAGGGCAATGAGCAGTTCTTC. It encodes CASSSSQGNEQFF. Full variable domain (remainder filled in from reference TRBV7-9 and TRBJ2-1): DTGVSQNPRHKITKRGQNVTFRCDPISEHNRLYWYRQTLGQGPEFLTYFQNEAQLEKSRLLSDRFSAERPKGSFSTLEIQRTEQGDSAMYLCASSSSQGNEQFFGPGTRLTVL.

The chain employs TRBV2 and TRBJ1-2; 7 bases agree with TRBD1. CDR1 is SNHLY, CDR2 FYNNEI, per germline. The V gene end was trimmed by 7 bases and the J gene end by 7 bases; junction bases not matched to a gene: 6. The CDR3 contains 12 residues. CDR3 residues: CASKLDRSGYTF. The CDR3 coding sequence is TGTGCCAGCAAATTGGACAGGAGTGGCTACACCTTC.

This clone was counted a single time. The V gene is TRBV6-5, the J gene TRBJ1-5; D is undetermined. The V and J ends lost 6 bases and 7 bases respectively, with 13 bases between them. CDR3 length: 13 amino acids. The germline V gene encodes CDR1 MNHEY and CDR2 SVGAGI. This CDR3 is CASSPLSEQPQHF. The CDR3 DNA reads TGTGCCAGCAGCCCACTCTCAGAACAGCCCCAGCATTTT.

The genes are TRBV5-1 and TRBJ1-1, with 9 bases lining up with TRBD1. CDR3 length: 15 residues. The V gene end was trimmed by 4 bases and the J gene end by 7 bases; junction bases not matched to a gene: 11. The germline CDR1 and CDR2 sequences are SGHRS and YFSETQ. The CDR3 coding sequence is TGCGCCAGCAGCGGGAACCCGACAGGGGGTGTTGAAGCTTTCTTT. This codes for CASSGNPTGGVEAFF.

The V call is TRBV7-2, the J call TRBJ2-2, with 7 bases aligning to TRBD2. V trimming: 5 bases; J trimming: 2 bases; junction bases outside the gene matches: 11. This CDR3 comprises 17 residues. CDR1 and CDR2 from the germline V gene are SGHTA and FQGNSA. The DNA for the CDR3 is TGTGCCAGCAGCCCGGATCTAGCGGCCACAAACACCGGGGAGCTGTTTTTT. Its translation: CASSPDLAATNTGELFF.

This clone came up a few times. The chain links TRBV7-3 to TRBJ2-2; 9 bases are shared with TRBD2. J lost 8 bases, V lost 4 bases, and 2 bases had no gene match. CDR1 and CDR2 from the germline V gene are SGHTA and FQGTGA. The CDR3 runs 13 residues. CDR3 nucleotide sequence: TGTGCCAGCAGCTGGACTAGCGCAGGGGAGCTGTTTTTT. The encoded protein is CASSWTSAGELFF.

V gene TRBV6-6 combines with J gene TRBJ1-2, with D possibly TRBD1 on 5 matching bases. The CDR3 is 14 amino acids. V was clipped by 5 bases and J by 5 bases, with 15 bases between them. The germline V gene has CDR1 MNHNY and CDR2 SVGAGI (reference sequence). The CDR3 region has the DNA TGTGCCAGCAGTACCCGGCCAGGGCTATATGGCTACACCTTC. It encodes CASSTRPGLYGYTF.

The chain is built from TRBV10-1 and TRBJ2-2; TRBD2 matches at 7 bases. The CDR3 has 15 residues. With 5 bases clipped from V and 5 bases from J, the junction kept 8 bases outside the gene matches. Germline CDR1 WNHNN, CDR2 SYGVQD (reference sequence). The CDR3 DNA reads TGCGCCAGCAGTAGGCGGGAGATTCTTACCGGGGAGCTGTTTTTT. Amino acids: CASSRREILTGELFF.

The J gene is TRBJ2-7, the V gene TRBV6-5; D tentatively fits TRBD1 or TRBD2 (5 bases each). V gave up 5 bases and J gave up 5 bases, with 13 bases separating them. The CDR3 is 13 amino acids. From germline, CDR1 is MNHEY and CDR2 SVGAGI. DNA for the CDR3: TGTGCCAGCAGTGAGGGCAGGGCAAACGAGCAGTACTTC. Its protein product is CASSEGRANEQYF.

This chain links TRBV5-1 with TRBJ1-4; D might be TRBD1 (5 bases). Trimming pared 0 bases from V and 7 bases from J, leaving 10 bases between. CDR1 is SGHRS, CDR2 YFSETQ, per germline. The CDR3 totals 14 residues. DNA of the CDR3: TGCGCCAGCAGCTTGGACGGGACGGCTGAAAAACTGTTTTTT. Protein sequence: CASSLDGTAEKLFF.

The chain carries TRBV28 and TRBJ1-5; no clear D gene. Germline loops: CDR1 MDHEN, CDR2 SYDVKM. The CDR3 is 14 amino acids. V dropped 5 bases and J dropped 0 bases, with 8 bases sitting between them. CDR3 sequence: CASSPINSNQPQHF. The DNA of the CDR3 is TGTGCCAGCAGTCCTATCAATAGCAATCAGCCCCAGCATTTT. Drawing the rest from reference TRBV28 and TRBJ1-5, the complete variable domain is DVKVTQSSRYLVKRTGEKVFLECVQDMDHENMFWYRQDPGLGLRLIYFSYDVKMKEKGDIPEGYSVSREKKERFSLILESASTNQTSMYLCASSPINSNQPQHFGDGTRLSIL.

J is TRBJ2-5 and V is TRBV27; TRBD1 matches 9 bases. Germline CDR1 is MNHEY and CDR2 is SMNVEV (reference sequence). The CDR3 covers 13 residues. Unmatched junction bases numbered 3, after V lost 6 bases and J lost 4 bases. CDR3 amino acids: CASRETGGETQYF. The DNA for the CDR3 is TGTGCCAGCAGAGAGACAGGGGGAGAGACCCAGTACTTC.